A selection of T cell receptor beta chains follows, all from one sample in a study of T cell responses to AZD1222 COVID-19 vaccine. Profiling relied on immunoSEQ multiplex PCR, and the TCRdb table lists in-frame clones only, not all of them. The table has some 170,000 clones, roughly nine tenths seen once. Sequenced material: peripheral blood, taken on day 0 of AZD1222 vaccination. These TCRs come from an adult in good health. Both conserved end residues are part of each CDR3. Fields, in order: D gene, clone size, CDR3 length, J gene, V gene, CDR3 protein, CDR3 DNA. A D gene is named only where the DNA matches it firmly. A row's size may be missing; if present it is once, few, many or a size class.

- - 15 TRBJ1-4 TRBV7-8 CASSPQMTGGEKLFF TGTGCCAGCAGCCCCCAGATGACTGGCGGGGAAAAACTGTTTTTT
- - 14 TRBJ1-2 TRBV3-1/TRBV3-2 CASSQGGLGYGYTF TGTGCCAGCAGCCAAGGAGGGTTAGGATATGGCTACACCTTC
- - 12 TRBJ2-2 TRBV28 CASSLVAGELFF TGTGCCAGCAGTTTAGTGGCCGGGGAGCTGTTTTTT
- - 14 TRBJ2-7 TRBV6-5 CASSYSSLPYEQYF TGTGCCAGCAGTTACTCGAGTCTCCCCTACGAGCAGTACTTC
- - 16 TRBJ2-7 TRBV6-5 CASSYSLERVPYEQYF TGTGCCAGCAGTTACTCGTTGGAGCGGGTTCCGTACGAGCAGTACTTC
- few 12 TRBJ1-6 TRBV6-5 CASSPLGKNLHF TGTGCCAGCAGCCCGCTGGGGAAGAACCTCCACTTT
- - 11 TRBJ2-7 TRBV20-1 CSANGGNEQYF TGCAGTGCTAATGGGGGCAACGAGCAGTACTTC
- - 14 TRBJ1-2 TRBV6-6 CASSYSTDLRSYTF TGTGCCAGCAGTTACTCGACGGACTTAAGGAGCTACACCTTC
- - 16 TRBJ2-7 TRBV10-3 CAISYSGTLSSYEQYF TGTGCCATCAGTTACTCCGGGACGCTGAGCTCCTACGAGCAGTACTTC
- - 13 TRBJ1-1 TRBV2 CASSELGNTEAFF TGTGCCAGCAGTGAATTGGGGAACACTGAAGCTTTCTTT
- - 16 TRBJ1-1 TRBV19 CASTSLRGAPGTEAFF TGTGCCAGTACTTCCCTACGGGGGGCGCCGGGGACTGAAGCTTTCTTT
TRBD1 once 15 TRBJ1-5 TRBV18 CASSPPGQKYQPQHF TGTGCCAGCTCACCACCGGGACAGAAGTATCAGCCCCAGCATTTT
TRBD1 - 15 TRBJ2-2 TRBV11-2 CASSSTGGNTGELFF TGTGCCAGCAGCTCGACAGGGGGAAACACCGGGGAGCTGTTTTTT
TRBD2 - 14 TRBJ2-1 TRBV6-5 CASSIAGRGNEQFF TGTGCCAGCAGTATAGCGGGGCGGGGCAATGAGCAGTTCTTC
- - 14 TRBJ1-1 TRBV3-1/TRBV3-2 CASSQRGLGTEAFF TGTGCCAGCAGCCAGAGGGGGTTAGGAACTGAAGCTTTCTTT
- - 18 TRBJ1-1 TRBV7-6 CASSLAPSTGRMNTEAFF TGTGCCAGCAGCTTGGCCCCTTCGACAGGAAGGATGAACACTGAAGCTTTCTTT
- - 14 TRBJ1-1 TRBV3-1/TRBV3-2 CASSQGDLSTEAFF TGTGCCAGCAGCCAAGGCGACCTGTCCACTGAAGCTTTCTTT
TRBD2 - 21 TRBJ2-3 TRBV7-6 CASSLRGTSGRASIRTDTQYF TGTGCCAGCAGCTTGCGGGGTACTAGCGGGAGGGCCTCGATACGCACAGATACGCAGTATTTT
- - 13 TRBJ1-1 TRBV6-5 CASTKGEITEAFF TGTGCCAGCACGAAGGGGGAGATCACTGAAGCTTTCTTT
TRBD1 - 14 TRBJ1-2 TRBV19 CASSTRDRVRGYTF TGTGCCAGTAGTACCCGGGACAGGGTCAGAGGCTACACCTTC